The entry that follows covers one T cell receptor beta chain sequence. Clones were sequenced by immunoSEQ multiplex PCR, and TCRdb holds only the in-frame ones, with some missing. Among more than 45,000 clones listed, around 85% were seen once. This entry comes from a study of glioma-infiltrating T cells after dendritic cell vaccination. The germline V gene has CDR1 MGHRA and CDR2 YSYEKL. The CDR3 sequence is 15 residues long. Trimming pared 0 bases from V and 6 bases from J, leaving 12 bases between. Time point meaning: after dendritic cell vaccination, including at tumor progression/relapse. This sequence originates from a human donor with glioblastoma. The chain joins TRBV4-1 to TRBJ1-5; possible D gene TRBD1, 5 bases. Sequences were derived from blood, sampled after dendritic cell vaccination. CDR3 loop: CASSQDAGGVQPQHF. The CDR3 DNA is TGCGCCAGCAGCCAAGATGCCGGGGGGGTTCAGCCCCAGCATTTT.